This TCR beta chain is drawn from a study of molecular identifiers for immune sequencing clone quantification. Study-level results: Over 97% of effector molecules, yet under 1% of naive-cell molecules, were held by clones above 20 RNA copies.

This clonotype was seen at least ten times. The antigen is undetermined. The V gene lost 0 bases and the J gene lost 5 bases, with 17 bases spanning the gap. This CDR3 has 16 amino acids. From germline, CDR1 is LGHNA and CDR2 YNFKEQ. It was from roughly 20,000 to 1,000,000 sorted cells, with 10%, 30% or 50% RNA, that naive CD8 libraries came. Listed TCR primers and previously described methods were used for bulk TCR libraries. TCRdb re-derived calls from the PCR reads in MiXCR, one entry per CDR3 protein. The sample has about 640,000 distinct CDR3 sequences, about 20% seen once; the top ten hold roughly 0.85%.

Specimen: naive CD8+ T cells from blood, with Jurkat cell RNA spiked in. The subset: FACS-sorted CD8+CD4-CCR7+CD45RA+ naive T cells. The chain has TRBV4-2 and TRBJ2-7; D possibly matches TRBD1 or TRBD2 (5 bases each). The TCR comes from a human donor in good health. Some libraries in this study had Jurkat cell RNA spiked in. The CDR3: CASSQDGGVGSNEQYF. In DNA form, the CDR3 reads TGTGCCAGCAGCCAAGATGGGGGAGTCGGCTCGAACGAGCAGTACTTC.